Listed here are 3 T cell receptor beta chains from one sample, sequenced in a study of regulatory T cells in long-lasting Graves disease. Time point noted: persistent/refractory GD, antithyroid drugs over 5 years with positive TRAb. Researchers made the TCR library from RNA that was extracted from PBMCs. Arm-PCR with iRepertoire HTBI primers amplified the CDR3 regions for these TCR beta libraries. TCRdb reprocessed the multiplex PCR reads via MiXCR and lists one record per CDR3 protein. This sample has about 310,000 distinct CDR3 sequences; under 25% occur once, and the top ten carry about 61%. The material sequenced was peripheral blood mononuclear cells (PBMCs), taken when the disease was refractory, from a patient treated with antithyroid drugs. These receptor sequences come from a female donor with Graves disease.

The CDR3 DNA sequence: TGCGCCAGCAGCCAAGGGAAGAATTCTGGGGCCAACGTCCTGACTTTC. Translation gives CASSQGKNSGANVLTF. V and J are TRBV4-3 and TRBJ2-6; D is unresolved. V lost 1 base and J lost 1, with 8 bases in between. Germline V gives CDR1 LGHNA, CDR2 YSLEER. The CDR3 is 16 residues long.

This clonotype was counted a few times. This chain joins TRBV2 and TRBJ2-6; D possibly corresponds to TRBD2 (5 bases). Trimming shortened V by 3 bases and J by 0 bases, and 6 bases separated the two germline ends. The CDR3 loop spans 15 amino acids. Germline CDR1 and CDR2: SNHLY and FYNNEI. The CDR3 coding sequence is TGTGCCAGCAGTGACGGGGACTCTGGGGCCAACGTCCTGACTTTC. Protein sequence: CASSDGDSGANVLTF.

This clonotype was recorded many times. The V and J genes are TRBV7-2 and TRBJ1-5; no reliable D call. This CDR3 spans 13 amino acids. Trimming took off 1 base at V and 9 bases at J, with 10 bases between the two ends. From germline, CDR1 is SGHTA and CDR2 FQGNSA. The CDR3 nucleotides are TGTGCCAGCAGCTTAGATACGGATACGCCCCAGCATTTT. It translates to CASSLDTDTPQHF.